A selection of T cell receptor beta chains follows, all from one sample in a study of shared clonotypes between healthy human individuals. This table comes from immunoSEQ multiplex PCR, and its TCRdb copy is limited to in-frame clones, with some not included. The sample shows 550,000 to 650,000 clones, 96% of them seen only once. Input material: naive CD8+ T cells sorted from blood. The receptors were gathered from a woman aged 25 to 39 in good health. Both conserved end residues are trimmed from each CDR3.

v_gene: TRBV29-1
j_gene: TRBJ1-2
CDR3aa: SVEAKFGYGYT

v_gene: TRBV15
j_gene: TRBJ2-7
CDR3aa: ATSKTSGSGTYEQY

v_gene: TRBV6-1
j_gene: TRBJ2-7
CDR3aa: ASSEAPGLLSSYEQY

v_gene: TRBV7-8
j_gene: TRBJ2-5
CDR3aa: ASSPPGLVGGEETQY

v_gene: TRBV6-5
j_gene: TRBJ2-7
CDR3aa: ASGTSGSYEQY

v_gene: TRBV6-5
j_gene: TRBJ2-7
CDR3aa: ASSYVEGPGEQY

v_gene: TRBV19
j_gene: TRBJ2-7
CDR3aa: ASSLFGMLGEQY

v_gene: TRBV6-5
j_gene: TRBJ2-5
CDR3aa: ASSKRDFLGETQY

v_gene: TRBV5-1
j_gene: TRBJ2-7
CDR3aa: ASSPHLVPYYEQY

v_gene: TRBV7-6
j_gene: TRBJ2-3
CDR3aa: ASSASGRGRISDTQY